What follows describes a single T cell receptor beta chain. Deletions cut 3 bases from V and 10 bases from J, with 9 bases between. The V gene's germline CDR1 is SNHLY and CDR2 FYNNEI. This CDR3 has 11 amino acids. TCRdb used MiXCR to reprocess the 5' RACE reads, holding one entry per CDR3 protein. Of about 350,000 distinct CDR3 sequences listed, about 7.8% were seen once; the top ten hold about 16%. The data were taken from a study of T cells after yellow fever vaccination. The rearrangement uses TRBV2 and TRBJ2-5; possibly TRBD2 for D (5 bases). Sample: PBMCs, taken 45 days after the first yellow fever vaccination. The source of this sequence is a man younger than 30 who received the YFV17D yellow fever vaccine. CDR3: CASSEAEVQYF. Here the CDR3 DNA reads TGTGCCAGCAGTGAGGCGGAGGTCCAGTACTTC.